Below, one T cell receptor (beta chain) is given with its context. Antigen: not known. The sample is drawn from a study of siplizumab effects on memory and regulatory T cells. The assay was immunoSEQ multiplex PCR, and TCRdb's table has in-frame clones only and misses some. The profile shows around 83,000 clones, approximately 90% of them singletons. Trimming left V 4 bases short and J 5 bases short, with 11 bases between. Germline V gene data show CDR1 as SGHAT and CDR2 as FQNNGV. The CDR3 is made up of 13 amino acids. Study-wide points: Suppression by proliferating Tregs derived from siplizumab cultures was not verified. Many proliferating CD4+ or CD8+ clones remained unclassified. Roughly 75-96% of them could not be assigned either a naive or a memory phenotype. Among alloreactive clones, only a minor fraction mapped to unstimulated subsets. Major contributors to the alloresponse seemed to be naive T cells, which also appeared more diverse than memory cells.

The clonotype was recovered from a human donor in good health. The chain has TRBV11-2 and TRBJ2-5; D might be TRBD2 (6 bases). The sequenced material came from CD4+ T cells sorted from blood. The CDR3 nucleotides are TGTGCCAGCAGCTCGGCCCGGGGGGAGACCCAGTACTTC. This gives the protein CASSSARGETQYF.